These 7 T cell receptor beta chains came from one sample sequenced in a study of OX40 agonist ivuxolimab in advanced cancers. The assay was immunoSEQ multiplex PCR, and TCRdb's table has in-frame clones only and misses some. The table lists over 90,000 clones, 85% to 90% of them singletons. The sequencing used CD4+ or CD8+ T cells sorted from blood, collected in a trial of the OX40 agonist ivuxolimab. The receptors derive from an adult with an advanced solid tumor such as melanoma, head and neck, liver or kidney cancer.

The J gene is TRBJ1-1, the V gene TRBV6-5, with D possibly TRBD1 on 5 matching bases. This CDR3 is 14 amino acids long. Germline lookup yields CDR1 MNHEY and CDR2 SVGAGI. V was shortened by 6 bases and J by 3 bases, with 14 bases between the two germline ends. In DNA, the CDR3 is TGTGCCAGCAGCGGTACACAGGCCCACACTGAAGCTTTCTTT. As protein: CASSGTQAHTEAFF.

V is TRBV29-1 and J is TRBJ2-2, with 7 positions matching TRBD2. V trimming: 7 bases; J trimming: 5 bases; junction bases outside the gene matches: 10. From germline, CDR1 is SQVTM and CDR2 ANQGSEA. This CDR3 has 14 amino acids. The CDR3 coding sequence is TGCAGCGCACGGCGGGGGTGGAATACCGGGGAGCTGTTTTTT. Translation gives CSARRGWNTGELFF.

The CDR3 protein is CASSLTSLNEQFF. In DNA form, the CDR3 reads TGTGCCAGCAGCTTGACTAGTCTCAATGAGCAGTTCTTC. V usage is TRBV5-5 and J usage is TRBJ2-1; a weak D match, TRBD2 (5 bases). The CDR3 runs to 13 residues. Per the germline V gene, CDR1 is SGHKS and CDR2 is YYEKEE (reference sequence). V was shortened by 1 base and J by 6 bases, with 8 bases between the two germline ends.

The genes are TRBV9 and TRBJ2-1, with 9 bases that match TRBD1. Germline V CDR1 and CDR2: SGDLS, YYNGEE. The J segment lost 9 bases and the V segment lost 4 bases, leaving 11 bases of the junction unmatched. The CDR3 contains 15 residues. In DNA, the CDR3 is TGTGCCAGCAGCCCAACCGGGACAGGGTTTACTGAGCAGTTCTTC. It yields the protein CASSPTGTGFTEQFF.

The CDR3: CASSEYPGGGYTF. CDR3 bases: TGTGCCAGCAGTGAATACCCGGGTGGCGGCTACACCTTC. V and J are TRBV2 and TRBJ1-2; the D is unclear. The V end lost 2 bases, the J end lost 8 bases, and 12 bases lay between the germline ends. Germline CDR1 reads SNHLY; CDR2 reads FYNNEI. CDR3 size: 13 residues.

The rearrangement links TRBV15 to TRBJ1-4, with D possibly TRBD1 on 5 matching bases. Trimming took off 0 bases at V and 1 base at J, with 9 bases between the two ends. This CDR3 spans 16 amino acids. The germline V gene encodes CDR1 LNHNV and CDR2 YYDKDF (reference sequence). CDR3 protein: CATSRDRGITNEKLFF. CDR3 DNA sequence: TGTGCCACCAGCAGAGATCGGGGGATAACTAATGAAAAACTGTTTTTT.

The CDR3 region is CASSQERVKQPQHF. The CDR3 coding sequence is TGCGCCAGCAGCCAAGAGAGGGTGAAACAGCCCCAGCATTTT. The rearrangement joins TRBV4-1 to TRBJ1-5; no clear D gene. Germline assignment: CDR1 MGHRA and CDR2 YSYEKL. This CDR3 comprises 14 residues. V dropped 0 bases and J dropped 7 bases, with 10 bases sitting between them.